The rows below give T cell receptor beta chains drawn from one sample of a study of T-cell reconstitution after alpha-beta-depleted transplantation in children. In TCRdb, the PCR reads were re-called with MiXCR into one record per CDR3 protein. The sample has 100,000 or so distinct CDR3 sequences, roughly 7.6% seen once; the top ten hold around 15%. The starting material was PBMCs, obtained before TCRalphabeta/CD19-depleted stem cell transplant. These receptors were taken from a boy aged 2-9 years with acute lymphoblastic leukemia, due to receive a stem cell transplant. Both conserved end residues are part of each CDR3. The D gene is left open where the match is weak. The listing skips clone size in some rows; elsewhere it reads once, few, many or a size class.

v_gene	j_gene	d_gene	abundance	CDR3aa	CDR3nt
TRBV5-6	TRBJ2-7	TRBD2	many	CASSLWAGGNSYEQYF	TGTGCCAGCAGCTTATGGGCGGGGGGGAACTCCTACGAGCAGTACTTC
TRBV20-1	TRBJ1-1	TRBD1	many	CSARSDRASHWDTEAFF	TGCAGTGCTAGATCGGACAGGGCTTCCCACTGGGACACTGAAGCTTTCTTT
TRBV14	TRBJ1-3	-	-	CASSQPRLRSSGNTIYF	TGTGCCAGCAGCCAACCCCGACTTCGGTCCTCTGGAAACACCATATATTTT
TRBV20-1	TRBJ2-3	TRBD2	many	CSPVPGGGFTDTQYF	TGCAGCCCTGTCCCTGGCGGGGGGTTCACAGATACGCAGTATTTT
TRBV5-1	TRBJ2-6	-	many	CASSMTPGANVLTF	TGCGCCAGCAGTATGACACCTGGGGCCAACGTCCTGACTTTC
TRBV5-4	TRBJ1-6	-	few	CASSLYQGTNSPLHF	TGTGCCAGCAGCTTGTATCAGGGGACTAATTCACCCCTCCACTTT
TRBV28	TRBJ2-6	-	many	CATTRGGRGANVLTF	TGTGCCACAACCAGGGGGGGGCGTGGGGCCAACGTCCTGACTTTC
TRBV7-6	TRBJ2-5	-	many	CASSLGGGYQETQYF	TGTGCCAGCAGCTTGGGCGGGGGCTACCAAGAGACCCAGTACTTC
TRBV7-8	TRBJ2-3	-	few	CASSLLRTDTQYF	TGTGCCAGCAGCTTACTTAGAACAGATACGCAGTATTTT
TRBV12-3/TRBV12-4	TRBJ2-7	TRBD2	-	CASSFPRSSGVPYEQYF	TGTGCCAGCAGTTTTCCCCGGAGTAGCGGGGTACCCTACGAGCAGTACTTC
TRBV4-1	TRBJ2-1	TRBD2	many	CASSQDGRGAYNEQFF	TGCGCCAGCAGCCAAGACGGGCGGGGGGCCTACAATGAGCAGTTCTTC
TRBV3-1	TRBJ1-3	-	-	CASSHGTASGNTIYF	TGTGCCAGCAGCCACGGGACTGCCTCTGGAAACACCATATATTTT
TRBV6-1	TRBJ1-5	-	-	CASSDTGWYQPQHF	TGTGCCAGCAGTGATACGGGGTGGTACCAGCCCCAGCATTTT
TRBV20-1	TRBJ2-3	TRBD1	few	CSAKGQATDTQYF	TGCAGTGCCAAAGGACAGGCTACAGATACGCAGTATTTT
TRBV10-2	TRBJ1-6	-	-	CASSESMGTGRNSPLHF	TGCGCCAGCAGTGAGTCGATGGGTACGGGGCGCAATTCACCCCTCCACTTT
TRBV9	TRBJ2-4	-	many	CASSVEGRVDIQYF	TGTGCCAGCAGCGTAGAAGGCAGGGTAGACATTCAGTACTTC
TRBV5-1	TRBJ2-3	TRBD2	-	CASSTGTSGTDTQYF	TGCGCCAGCAGCACCGGGACTAGCGGCACAGATACGCAGTATTTT
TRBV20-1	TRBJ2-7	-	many	CSARDPASSVEQYF	TGCAGTGCTAGAGATCCGGCTTCCTCCGTCGAGCAGTACTTC
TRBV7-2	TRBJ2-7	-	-	CASSLAGGVVYEQYF	TGTGCCAGCAGCTTAGCGGGGGGAGTTGTATACGAGCAGTACTTC
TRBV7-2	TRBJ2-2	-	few	CASTLFRGELTGELFF	TGTGCCAGCACCCTTTTTCGGGGAGAGTTGACCGGGGAGCTGTTTTTT
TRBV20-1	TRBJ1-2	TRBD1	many	CSARDGTGAVGYTF	TGCAGTGCTAGAGATGGAACAGGGGCGGTTGGCTACACCTTC
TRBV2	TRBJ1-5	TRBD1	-	CASSLTGGGVSNQPQHF	TGTGCCAGCAGTCTGACAGGGGGCGGCGTTAGCAATCAGCCCCAGCATTTT
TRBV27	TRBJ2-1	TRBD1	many	CASSFGQGASIYNEQFF	TGTGCCAGCAGTTTCGGACAGGGGGCCTCTATCTACAATGAGCAGTTCTTC
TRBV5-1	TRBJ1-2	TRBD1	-	CASSLEQGIFGYTF	TGCGCCAGCAGCTTGGAACAGGGGATTTTCGGCTACACCTTC
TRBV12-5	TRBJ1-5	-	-	CASAGRTINQPQHF	TGTGCTAGTGCCGGAAGGACGATCAATCAGCCCCAGCATTTT
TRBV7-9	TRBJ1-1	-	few	CASSTGPGQATEAFF	TGTGCCAGCAGCACCGGGCCCGGTCAGGCTACTGAAGCTTTCTTT
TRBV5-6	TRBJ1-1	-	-	CASSSLGQSNTEAFF	TGTGCCAGCAGCTCCCTAGGACAGAGTAACACTGAAGCTTTCTTT
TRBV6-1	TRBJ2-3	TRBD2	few	CASSEVGGGPDTQYF	TGTGCCAGCAGTGAAGTTGGGGGGGGTCCAGATACGCAGTATTTT
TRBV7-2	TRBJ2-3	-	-	CASSQLGFPYTDTQYF	TGTGCCAGCAGCCAGCTGGGATTCCCATACACAGATACGCAGTATTTT
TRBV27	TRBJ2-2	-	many	CASSLSGFPGELFF	TGTGCCAGCAGTTTATCGGGGTTCCCCGGGGAGCTGTTTTTT
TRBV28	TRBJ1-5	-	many	CASSPLGAQNSNQPQHF	TGTGCCAGCAGCCCCCTGGGGGCGCAAAATAGCAATCAGCCCCAGCATTTT
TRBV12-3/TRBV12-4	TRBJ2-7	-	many	CASSLTQDSYEQYF	TGTGCCAGCAGTTTAACACAGGACTCCTACGAGCAGTACTTC
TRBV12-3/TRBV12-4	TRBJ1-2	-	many	CASSLFRGRGYTF	TGTGCCAGCAGTTTATTCCGGGGTCGAGGCTACACCTTC
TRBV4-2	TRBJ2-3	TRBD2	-	CASSQDAGGAGTDTQYF	TGTGCCAGCAGCCAAGACGCCGGGGGGGCCGGCACAGATACGCAGTATTTT
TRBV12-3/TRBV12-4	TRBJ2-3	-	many	CASSLAFGDTQYF	TGTGCCAGCAGTTTGGCCTTCGGGGATACGCAGTATTTT
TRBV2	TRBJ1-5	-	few	CASSGASPNQPQHF	TGTGCCAGCAGTGGGGCCAGCCCCAATCAGCCCCAGCATTTT
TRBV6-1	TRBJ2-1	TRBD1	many	CASSGSDRVPYNEQFF	TGTGCCAGCAGTGGCTCCGACAGGGTACCCTACAATGAGCAGTTCTTC
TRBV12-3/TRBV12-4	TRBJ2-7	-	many	CASSPGPPGEQYF	TGTGCCAGCAGCCCCGGGCCCCCAGGAGAGCAGTACTTC
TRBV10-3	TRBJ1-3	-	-	CAIRAAETSGNTIYF	TGTGCCATCAGGGCAGCCGAAACCTCTGGAAACACCATATATTTT